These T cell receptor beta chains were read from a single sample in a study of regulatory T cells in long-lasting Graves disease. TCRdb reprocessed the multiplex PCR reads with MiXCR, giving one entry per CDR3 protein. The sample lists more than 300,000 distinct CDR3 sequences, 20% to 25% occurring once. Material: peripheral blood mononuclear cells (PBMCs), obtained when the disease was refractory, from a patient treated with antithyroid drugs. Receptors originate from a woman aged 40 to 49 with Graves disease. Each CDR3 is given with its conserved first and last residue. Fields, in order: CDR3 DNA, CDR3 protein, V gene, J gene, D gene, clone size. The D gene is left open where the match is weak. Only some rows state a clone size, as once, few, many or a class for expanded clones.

DNA: TGTGCCTGGAGTCGCAGCCCCCGTTTCGAGACCCAGTACTTC
CDR3: CAWSRSPRFETQYF
V: TRBV30
J: TRBJ2-5
D: NA
size: NA

DNA: TGTGCCAGCAGTTTAGATCGGACAGGGACAAAATCCGAGCAGTACTTC
CDR3: CASSLDRTGTKSEQYF
V: TRBV28
J: TRBJ2-7
D: TRBD1
size: many

DNA: TGTGCCAGCAGCTTAGCGGGCAGGGGAGATGAAGCTTTCTTT
CDR3: CASSLAGRGDEAFF
V: TRBV7-3
J: TRBJ1-1
D: NA
size: few

DNA: TGTGCCATCAAAACAGGGGCAGTCTATGGCTACACCTTC
CDR3: CAIKTGAVYGYTF
V: TRBV6-1
J: TRBJ1-2
D: TRBD1
size: many

DNA: TGTGCCAGCAGTTTCCCGGGAGCCACCGGGGAGCTGTTTTTT
CDR3: CASSFPGATGELFF
V: TRBV12-3/TRBV12-4
J: TRBJ2-2
D: NA
size: many

DNA: TGTGCCAGCAGCCGCCAACAGGGCCCAGATTGGGAGCAGTACTTC
CDR3: CASSRQQGPDWEQYF
V: TRBV14
J: TRBJ2-7
D: NA
size: NA

DNA: TGTGCCAGCAACTTAGGGTATCCAGATACGCAGTATTTT
CDR3: CASNLGYPDTQYF
V: TRBV28
J: TRBJ2-3
D: NA
size: NA

DNA: TGTGCCAGCAGCCAAGTTTTCGGTTCACCCCTCCACTTT
CDR3: CASSQVFGSPLHF
V: TRBV3-1
J: TRBJ1-6
D: NA
size: few

DNA: TGTGCCAGCAGTTCTTTTTGGGACCTGAGGGGCCAAGAGACCCAGTACTTC
CDR3: CASSSFWDLRGQETQYF
V: TRBV28
J: TRBJ2-5
D: NA
size: many

DNA: TGTGCCATCAGTGAGTCCACTCTTATGGAGGGGGCGTACGAGCAGTACTTC
CDR3: CAISESTLMEGAYEQYF
V: TRBV10-3
J: TRBJ2-7
D: NA
size: many

DNA: TGTGCCAGCAGCCAAGGATGGGGGGGCACGAAGACCCAGTACTTC
CDR3: CASSQGWGGTKTQYF
V: TRBV14
J: TRBJ2-5
D: NA
size: many

DNA: TGTGCCTCTCAGTGGGGTGCGAACACCGGGGAGCTGTTTTTT
CDR3: CASQWGANTGELFF
V: TRBV2
J: TRBJ2-2
D: NA
size: many

DNA: TGCGCCAGCAGCCAAGTGACGGGAGGTTCCTACGAGCAGTACTTC
CDR3: CASSQVTGGSYEQYF
V: TRBV4-1
J: TRBJ2-7
D: TRBD2
size: NA

DNA: TGTGCCAGTAGCTCAGAGAGGACAGGGATAGAGACCCAGTACTTC
CDR3: CASSSERTGIETQYF
V: TRBV19
J: TRBJ2-5
D: TRBD1
size: many

DNA: TGTGCCAGTAGTATGGACCCACCGAACACCGGGGAGCTGTTTTTT
CDR3: CASSMDPPNTGELFF
V: TRBV19
J: TRBJ2-2
D: NA
size: NA

DNA: TGTGCCAGCTACTACACAGATACGCAGTATTTT
CDR3: CASYYTDTQYF
V: TRBV7-9
J: TRBJ2-3
D: NA
size: many

DNA: TGTGCCAGCCAGACAGTTTATAGCAATCAGCCCCAGCATTTT
CDR3: CASQTVYSNQPQHF
V: TRBV28
J: TRBJ1-5
D: NA
size: few

DNA: TGTGCCAGCAGCCATTCTCTTATCGGGGCGCCAGAGACCCAGTACTTC
CDR3: CASSHSLIGAPETQYF
V: TRBV3-1
J: TRBJ2-5
D: NA
size: few

DNA: TGTGCCAGCAGCTTCCAAGAGACCCAGTACTTC
CDR3: CASSFQETQYF
V: TRBV5-1
J: TRBJ2-5
D: NA
size: many

DNA: TGCGCCAGCAGCTTGGGGGGGACAGGGCCGAACACTGAAGCTTTCTTT
CDR3: CASSLGGTGPNTEAFF
V: TRBV5-1
J: TRBJ1-1
D: TRBD1
size: few

DNA: TGTGCCAGCTCAGGGTCGGCGGGCCCCTACGAGCAGTACTTC
CDR3: CASSGSAGPYEQYF
V: TRBV18
J: TRBJ2-7
D: NA
size: few

DNA: TGTGCCAGCAGTTTCGAAGCTGGAAACACCATATATTTT
CDR3: CASSFEAGNTIYF
V: TRBV12-3/TRBV12-4
J: TRBJ1-3
D: NA
size: NA

DNA: TGTGCCAGCAGTTTGCACGGGAGTAGCTCCTACAATGAGCAGTTCTTC
CDR3: CASSLHGSSSYNEQFF
V: TRBV27
J: TRBJ2-1
D: NA
size: few

DNA: TGTGCCAGCAGTGAAGTCTTGGGACTATCCTACGAGCAGTACTTC
CDR3: CASSEVLGLSYEQYF
V: TRBV2
J: TRBJ2-7
D: TRBD2
size: many

DNA: TGCAGTGCTAGAGCCCCCTTGACATCCCCTCTTCGCCAACGATCCTTAAGTGGAAACACCATATATTTT
CDR3: CSARAPLTSPLRQRSLSGNTIYF
V: TRBV20-1
J: TRBJ1-3
D: NA
size: NA

DNA: TGTGCCAGCAGTTACGTTCAAGAGACCCAGTACTTC
CDR3: CASSYVQETQYF
V: TRBV6-2/TRBV6-3
J: TRBJ2-5
D: NA
size: few

DNA: TGTGCCAGCAGCGTAGGGGTTTGGACCCCTGAAGCTTTCTTT
CDR3: CASSVGVWTPEAFF
V: TRBV9
J: TRBJ1-1
D: NA
size: few

DNA: TGTGCCAGCAGTTTAGAACAGATCAGCCAGCAGTACTTC
CDR3: CASSLEQISQQYF
V: TRBV12-3/TRBV12-4
J: TRBJ2-7
D: NA
size: few

DNA: TGTGCCATCAGTGACCTAGCGGGAGAGCAGTACTTC
CDR3: CAISDLAGEQYF
V: TRBV10-3
J: TRBJ2-7
D: TRBD2
size: few

DNA: TGTGCCAGCAGCCCTTCCCGACTAGCGGAATACTACGAGCAGTACTTC
CDR3: CASSPSRLAEYYEQYF
V: TRBV7-2
J: TRBJ2-7
D: TRBD2
size: NA

DNA: TGTGCCAGCAGTCTCGGGACTAGCGGACCCTACGAGCAGTACTTC
CDR3: CASSLGTSGPYEQYF
V: TRBV27
J: TRBJ2-7
D: TRBD2
size: many

DNA: TGTGCCAGCAACCTAATGGGACAGGGGACCACTGAAGCTTTCTTT
CDR3: CASNLMGQGTTEAFF
V: TRBV27
J: TRBJ1-1
D: TRBD1
size: NA

DNA: TGTGCCAGTAGTACGCGAGCGGAAGAGACCCAGTACTTC
CDR3: CASSTRAEETQYF
V: TRBV19
J: TRBJ2-5
D: NA
size: NA

DNA: TGTGCCATCAGTGAGGAGGAGGGGTCACCCCTCCACTTT
CDR3: CAISEEEGSPLHF
V: TRBV10-3
J: TRBJ1-6
D: NA
size: many

DNA: TGTGCCAGCAGTTCTAGCGGAGGGACAAAAGAGACCCAGTACTTC
CDR3: CASSSSGGTKETQYF
V: TRBV28
J: TRBJ2-5
D: NA
size: many

DNA: TGTGCCAGCAGTCGAATAATTATCTCCTACGAGCAGTACTTC
CDR3: CASSRIIISYEQYF
V: TRBV28
J: TRBJ2-7
D: NA
size: many

DNA: TGTGCCAGCAGCTTACTCTCCAGGACCAACAATGAGCAGTTCTTC
CDR3: CASSLLSRTNNEQFF
V: TRBV11-2
J: TRBJ2-1
D: NA
size: NA

DNA: TGTGCCAGCAGTGAGTGGACGCAGCAAGAGACCCAGTACTTC
CDR3: CASSEWTQQETQYF
V: TRBV2
J: TRBJ2-5
D: NA
size: many